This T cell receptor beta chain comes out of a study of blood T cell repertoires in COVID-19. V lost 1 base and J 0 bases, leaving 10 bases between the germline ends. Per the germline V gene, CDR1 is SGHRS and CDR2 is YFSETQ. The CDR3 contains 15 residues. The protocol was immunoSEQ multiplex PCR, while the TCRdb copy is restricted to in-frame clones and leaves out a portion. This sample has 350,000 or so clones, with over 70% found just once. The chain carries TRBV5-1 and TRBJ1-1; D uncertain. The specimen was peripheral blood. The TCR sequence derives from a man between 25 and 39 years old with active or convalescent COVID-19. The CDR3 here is CASSLINSLNTEAFF. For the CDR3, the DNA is TGCGCCAGCAGCTTGATTAACAGCTTGAACACTGAAGCTTTCTTT. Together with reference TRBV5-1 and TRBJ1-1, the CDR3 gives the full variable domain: KAGVTQTPRYLIKTRGQQVTLSCSPISGHRSVSWYQQTPGQGLQFLFEYFSETQRNKGNFPGRFSGRQFSNSRSEMNVSTLELGDSALYLCASSLINSLNTEAFFGQGTRLTVV.